The sequence of this T cell receptor (beta chain) was determined in a study of blood T cell repertoires in COVID-19. As for the study in general: Some COVID-19 samples were acute and others convalescent; all came from the United States, Italy and Spain. T cells, B-cell-depleted T cells, or PBMCs supplied cDNA or gDNA.

The germline gives CDR1 LGHDT, CDR2 YNNKEL (reference sequence). Trimming at V came to 4 bases and at J to 5 bases, leaving 9 bases not matched to a gene. The CDR3 loop spans 15 amino acids. The Seattle patients, enrolled during active infection, were followed longitudinally. In the original processing: Reference gene primer amplification gave nucleated cell count estimates. Repertoires were generated with immunoSEQ multiplex PCR, while TCRdb's copy carries only in-frame clones and drops some. That table furnishes V, J and clone size, whereas the DNA furnished D and trimming. The repertoire includes 300,000 to 450,000 clones, around nine tenths of them detected once, and 3.9% sits in the top ten.

The genes are TRBV3-1 (or the pseudogene TRBV3-2) and TRBJ1-1; 8 nucleotides match TRBD1. The sample taken for sequencing was peripheral blood. The receptor comes from a woman aged 55-69 years with COVID-19, enrolled during active disease. CDR3 protein: CASSRRTGWETEAFF. The CDR3 DNA reads TGTGCCAGCAGCCGTCGGACAGGGTGGGAGACTGAAGCTTTCTTT.